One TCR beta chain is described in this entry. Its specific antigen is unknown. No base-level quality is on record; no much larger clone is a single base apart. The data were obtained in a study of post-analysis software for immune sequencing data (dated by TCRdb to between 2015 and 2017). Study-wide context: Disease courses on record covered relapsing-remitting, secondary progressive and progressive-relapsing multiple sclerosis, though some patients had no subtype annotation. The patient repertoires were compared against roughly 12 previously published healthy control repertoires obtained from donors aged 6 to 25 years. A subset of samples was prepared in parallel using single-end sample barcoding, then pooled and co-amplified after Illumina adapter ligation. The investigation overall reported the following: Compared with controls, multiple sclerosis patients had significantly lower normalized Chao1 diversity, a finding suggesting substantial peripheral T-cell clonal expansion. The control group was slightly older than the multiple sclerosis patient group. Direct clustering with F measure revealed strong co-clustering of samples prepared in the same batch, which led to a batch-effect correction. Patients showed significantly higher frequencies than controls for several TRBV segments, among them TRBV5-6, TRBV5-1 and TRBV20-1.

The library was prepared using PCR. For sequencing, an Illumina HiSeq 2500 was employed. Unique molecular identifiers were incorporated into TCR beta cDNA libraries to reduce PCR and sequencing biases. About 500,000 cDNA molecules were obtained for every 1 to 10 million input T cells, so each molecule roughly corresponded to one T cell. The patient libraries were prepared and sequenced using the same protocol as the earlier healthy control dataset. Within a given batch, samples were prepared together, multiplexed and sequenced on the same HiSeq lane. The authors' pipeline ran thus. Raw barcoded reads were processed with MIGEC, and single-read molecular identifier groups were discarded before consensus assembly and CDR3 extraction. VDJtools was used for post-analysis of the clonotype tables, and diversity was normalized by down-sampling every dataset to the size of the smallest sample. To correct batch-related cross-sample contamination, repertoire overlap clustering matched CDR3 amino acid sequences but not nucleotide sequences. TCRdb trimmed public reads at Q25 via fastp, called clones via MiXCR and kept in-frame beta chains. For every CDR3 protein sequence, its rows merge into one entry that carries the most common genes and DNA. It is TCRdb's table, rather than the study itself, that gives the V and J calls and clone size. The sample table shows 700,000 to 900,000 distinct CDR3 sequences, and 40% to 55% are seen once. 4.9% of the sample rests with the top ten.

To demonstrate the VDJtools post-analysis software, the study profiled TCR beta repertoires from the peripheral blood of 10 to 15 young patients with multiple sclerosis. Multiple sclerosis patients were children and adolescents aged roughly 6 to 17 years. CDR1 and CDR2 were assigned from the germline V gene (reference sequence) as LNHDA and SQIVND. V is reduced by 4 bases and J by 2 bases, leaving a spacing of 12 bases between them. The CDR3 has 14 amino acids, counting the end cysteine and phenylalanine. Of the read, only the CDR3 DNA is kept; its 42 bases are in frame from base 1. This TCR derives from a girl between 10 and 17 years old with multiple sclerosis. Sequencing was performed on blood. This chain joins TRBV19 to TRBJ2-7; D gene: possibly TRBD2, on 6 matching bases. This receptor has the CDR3 CASSRGLVTYEQYF. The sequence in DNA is TGTGCCAGTAGTAGGGGACTCGTAACCTACGAGCAGTACTTC.